This T cell receptor (beta chain) was sequenced during a study of OX40 agonist ivuxolimab in advanced cancers. Study overall: Each dose-escalation patient presented with hepatocellular carcinoma, melanoma, renal cell or head and neck cancer. Partial responses occurred in Three dose-escalation patients, one with hepatocellular carcinoma and two with cutaneous melanoma.

Sampling of blood occurred at baseline, cycle 4 day 1, and cycle 7 day 1. The CDR3 consists of 15 residues. Germline assignment: CDR1 LNHDA and CDR2 SQIVND (reference sequence). The V segment lost 1 base and the J segment 4 bases; nucleotides outside the gene matches: 6. Sequencing used immunoSEQ multiplex PCR; TCRdb keeps in-frame clones, though not all of them. The sample holds 3,500 or so clones, roughly 80% seen once. For this clone: The sample carries other DNA sequences with the same CDR3.

The receptor comes from an adult with an advanced solid tumor such as melanoma, head and neck, liver or kidney cancer. This rearrangement joins TRBV19 to TRBJ1-1, with 7 positions matching TRBD1. The sequenced sample was CD4+ or CD8+ T cells sorted from blood, obtained in a trial of the OX40 agonist ivuxolimab. The CDR3 DNA follows: TGTGCCAGTAGTATAGGGGCAGGGGGAGGCACTGAAGCTTTCTTT. It codes for CASSIGAGGGTEAFF.